The 17 T cell receptor beta chains reported below all come from one sample, sequenced in a study of T cells in localized non-small cell lung cancer. This table comes from immunoSEQ multiplex PCR, and its TCRdb copy is limited to in-frame clones, with some not included. The sample holds about 3,000 clones, roughly 30% seen once. Sequences were derived from normal lung tissue next to the tumor, sampled before any cancer treatment. These receptors all come from a female donor over 55 with stage I squamous cell lung carcinoma.

This clone is labeled medium-sized. V is TRBV11-3 and J is TRBJ2-2; D perhaps matches TRBD2 (6 bases). This CDR3 contains 14 residues. The germline CDR1 and CDR2 sequences are SGHNT and YENEEA. V lost 2 bases and J 6 bases, leaving 10 bases between the germline ends. Here the CDR3 reads CASSLFGGAGELFF. CDR3 in DNA: TGTGCCAGCAGCTTATTTGGCGGGGCCGGGGAGCTGTTTTTT. The complete variable domain, with remaining parts taken from reference TRBV11-3 and TRBJ2-2, reads EAGVVQSPRYKIIEKKQPVAFWCNPISGHNTLYWYLQNLGQGPELLIRYENEEAVDDSQLPKDRFSAERLKGVDSTLKIQPAELGDSAVYLCASSLFGGAGELFFGEGSRLTVL.

This clone was seen only a few times. The DNA of the CDR3 is TGTGCGGCAGCAGTTTACAGGGGGGAAGATGAGCAGTTCTTC. This translates into CAAAVYRGEDEQFF. The V call is TRBV28, the J call TRBJ2-1, with 8 bases fitting TRBD1. The CDR3 consists of 14 residues. The germline V gene encodes CDR1 MDHEN and CDR2 SYDVKM. The entire variable domain, with the rest obtained from reference TRBV28 and TRBJ2-1, is as follows: DVKVTQSSRYLVKRTGEKVFLECVQDMDHENMFWYRQDPGLGLRLIYFSYDVKMKEKGDIPEGYSVSREKKERFSLILESASTNQTSMYLCAAAVYRGEDEQFFGPGTRLTVL.

The chain is built from TRBV12-2 and TRBJ2-7; TRBD1, the D gene given by the table, was not confirmed from the DNA. TRBV12-2 is flagged as a pseudogene. The CDR3 has 15 residues. The CDR3 region is CASRPPQGSSYEQYF. The CDR3 DNA reads TGTGCAAGTCGACCCCCACAGGGGAGCTCCTACGAGCAGTACTTC.

In its sample, this clone is medium-sized. The V gene is TRBV11-3, the J gene TRBJ1-2, with 11 bases matching TRBD1. V shed 3 bases and J 2 bases; nucleotides not matched to a gene: 5. CDR3 length: 16 amino acids. Germline values: CDR1 SGHNT, CDR2 YENEEA. CDR3: CASSFAGTGGNYGYTF. CDR3 in DNA: TGTGCCAGCAGCTTTGCCGGGACAGGGGGGAACTATGGCTACACCTTC.

This clone has more than one count but fewer than ten. This sequence joins TRBV10-3 and TRBJ1-3; D unresolved. CDR1 is ENHRY and CDR2 is SYGVKD in the germline V gene. V shed 0 bases and J shed 4 bases, with 13 bases lying between them. The CDR3 spans 16 residues. The CDR3 DNA reads as TGTGCCATCAGTGAGTCGTACAGCGCCAGGGGAAACACCATATATTTT. Protein: CAISESYSARGNTIYF.

This clone was picked up a small number of times. The J gene is TRBJ2-1, the V gene TRBV11-3, with TRBD2 identical over 11 bases. Germline CDR1 and CDR2: SGHNT and YENEEA. The CDR3 is made up of 18 amino acids. The V gene end was trimmed by 4 bases and the J gene end by 0 bases; junction bases not matched to a gene: 8. The CDR3 coding sequence is TGTGCCAGCAGCTCCGGGACTAGCGGCCATGGCTCCTACAATGAGCAGTTCTTC. Residues: CASSSGTSGHGSYNEQFF.

This sequence joins TRBV28 and TRBJ1-5; 8 bases fit TRBD1. The germline CDR1 and CDR2 sequences are MDHEN and SYDVKM. Unmatched junction bases numbered 8, after V lost 7 bases and J lost 0 bases. The CDR3 consists of 16 residues. The CDR3 sequence: CASIRDRFYSNQPQHF. CDR3 nucleotide sequence: TGTGCCAGCATCCGGGACAGGTTTTATAGCAATCAGCCCCAGCATTTT. Full variable domain (remainder filled in from reference TRBV28 and TRBJ1-5): DVKVTQSSRYLVKRTGEKVFLECVQDMDHENMFWYRQDPGLGLRLIYFSYDVKMKEKGDIPEGYSVSREKKERFSLILESASTNQTSMYLCASIRDRFYSNQPQHFGDGTRLSIL.

The CDR3 loop reads CASFKGLAGVYEQYF. In nucleotides, the CDR3 is TGTGCCTCATTTAAGGGACTAGCGGGAGTCTACGAGCAGTACTTC. This sequence joins TRBV28 and TRBJ2-7, with 14 bases matching TRBD2. Looked up from germline, CDR1 is MDHEN and CDR2 is SYDVKM. J lost 3 bases, V lost 11 bases, and 9 bases had no gene match. The CDR3 covers 15 residues. The entire variable domain, with the rest obtained from reference TRBV28 and TRBJ2-7, is as follows: DVKVTQSSRYLVKRTGEKVFLECVQDMDHENMFWYRQDPGLGLRLIYFSYDVKMKEKGDIPEGYSVSREKKERFSLILESASTNQTSMYLCASFKGLAGVYEQYFGPGTRLTVT.

V gene TRBV11-3 combines with J gene TRBJ1-4; D is perhaps TRBD1 (5 bases). From germline, CDR1 is SGHNT and CDR2 YENEEA. With 3 bases removed from V and 5 bases from J, the gap between germline ends came to 16 bases. The CDR3 totals 16 residues. This CDR3 is CASSFPATDRNEKLFF. The CDR3 DNA follows: TGTGCCAGCAGCTTTCCCGCGACCGACAGAAATGAAAAACTGTTTTTT.

This clone has only a few counts. The CDR3 DNA is TGTGCCAGCAGCAGGGGACAGAGGAACACTGAAGCTTTCTTT. The encoded protein is CASSRGQRNTEAFF. This chain uses TRBV11-3 with TRBJ1-1, with 7 bases identical to TRBD1. V dropped 5 bases and J dropped 1; count of bases not matched to a gene: 4. In germline, CDR1 is SGHNT, CDR2 YENEEA. This CDR3 comprises 14 residues. Full variable domain (remainder filled in from reference TRBV11-3 and TRBJ1-1): EAGVVQSPRYKIIEKKQPVAFWCNPISGHNTLYWYLQNLGQGPELLIRYENEEAVDDSQLPKDRFSAERLKGVDSTLKIQPAELGDSAVYLCASSRGQRNTEAFFGQGTRLTVV.

By its share, this clone is hyperexpanded. The gene calls are TRBV28 and TRBJ2-7, with D perhaps given as TRBD1 or TRBD2 (6 bases each). The germline V gene encodes CDR1 MDHEN and CDR2 SYDVKM. CDR3 size: 14 residues. Deletions cut 6 bases from V and 2 bases from J, with 14 bases between. Here the CDR3 reads CASSPGATTYEQYF. CDR3 DNA sequence: TGTGCCAGCAGCCCGGGGGCGACTACCTACGAGCAGTACTTC. The entire variable domain, with the rest obtained from reference TRBV28 and TRBJ2-7, is as follows: DVKVTQSSRYLVKRTGEKVFLECVQDMDHENMFWYRQDPGLGLRLIYFSYDVKMKEKGDIPEGYSVSREKKERFSLILESASTNQTSMYLCASSPGATTYEQYFGPGTRLTVT.

The chain joins TRBV11-3 to TRBJ2-1, with 8 bases fitting TRBD2. J lost 5 bases, V lost 0 bases, and 3 bases had no gene match. The CDR3 totals 15 residues. Germline CDR1 reads SGHNT; CDR2 reads YENEEA. The CDR3 here is CASSLEAGVNNEQFF. The CDR3 bases are TGTGCCAGCAGCTTAGAAGCGGGAGTGAACAATGAGCAGTTCTTC. Based on the CDR3 plus reference TRBV11-3 and TRBJ2-1, the full variable domain is EAGVVQSPRYKIIEKKQPVAFWCNPISGHNTLYWYLQNLGQGPELLIRYENEEAVDDSQLPKDRFSAERLKGVDSTLKIQPAELGDSAVYLCASSLEAGVNNEQFFGPGTRLTVL.

This clone was seen more than once but under ten times. The chain joins TRBV9 to TRBJ1-4; a possible D gene is TRBD1 (6 bases). This CDR3 has 14 residues. Germline values: CDR1 SGDLS, CDR2 YYNGEE. V was cut by 7 bases and J by 8 bases, with 18 bases left in between. CDR3 in DNA: TGTGCCAGCGACGAAGGGGGACGGGGAGAAAAACTGTTTTTT. It translates to CASDEGGRGEKLFF.

This clone is medium-sized. This rearrangement joins TRBV9 to TRBJ2-1; D perhaps matches TRBD2 (6 bases). This CDR3 is built from 15 residues. Trimming left V 4 bases short and J 4 bases short, with 15 bases between. Germline CDR1 SGDLS, CDR2 YYNGEE. CDR3 loop: CASSLRDFGYNEQFF. The CDR3 DNA reads as TGTGCCAGCAGCCTCCGGGACTTCGGTTACAATGAGCAGTTCTTC.

This clone is judged large (0.1 to 1%). This chain connects TRBV9 to TRBJ1-1; maybe TRBD1 (6 bases). V was shortened by 0 bases and J by 3 bases, with 12 bases between the two germline ends. Germline V lookup: CDR1 SGDLS, CDR2 YYNGEE. CDR3 size: 15 residues. DNA of the CDR3: TGTGCCAGCAGCGTAGAAGCAGGGGTAGACACTGAAGCTTTCTTT. Its translation is CASSVEAGVDTEAFF.

The chain couples TRBV18 to TRBJ2-5, with 12 bases lining up with TRBD2. The CDR3 runs to 17 residues. The germline V gene has CDR1 KGHSH and CDR2 LQKENI. Trimming cost V 3 bases and J 4 bases; bases outside gene matches: 9. CDR3 region: CASSPGLAGGPRETQYF. In DNA, the CDR3 is TGTGCCAGCTCACCGGGGCTAGCGGGAGGGCCGCGAGAGACCCAGTACTTC.

In its sample, this clone was seen a few times. The V call is TRBV9, the J call TRBJ1-1, with a tentative D call TRBD1 (5 bases). Germline lookup yields CDR1 SGDLS and CDR2 YYNGEE. This CDR3 has 16 amino acids. Trimming removed 3 bases at V and 4 bases at J, with 19 bases between. Here the CDR3 reads CASSADLSRVGTEAFF. Here the CDR3 DNA reads TGTGCCAGCAGCGCCGACCTCTCCAGGGTGGGCACTGAAGCTTTCTTT.